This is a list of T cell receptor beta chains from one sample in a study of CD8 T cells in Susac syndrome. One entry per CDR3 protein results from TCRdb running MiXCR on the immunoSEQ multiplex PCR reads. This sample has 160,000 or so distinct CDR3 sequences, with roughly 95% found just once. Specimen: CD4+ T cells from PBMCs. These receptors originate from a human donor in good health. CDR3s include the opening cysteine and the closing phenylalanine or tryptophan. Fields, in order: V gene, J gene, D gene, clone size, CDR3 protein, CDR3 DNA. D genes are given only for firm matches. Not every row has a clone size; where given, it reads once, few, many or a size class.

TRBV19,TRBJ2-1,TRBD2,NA,CATASGDFNEQFF,TGTGCCACCGCTAGCGGGGATTTTAATGAGCAGTTCTTC
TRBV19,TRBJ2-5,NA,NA,CASSIRLQETQYF,TGTGCCAGTAGTATTCGACTGCAAGAGACCCAGTACTTC
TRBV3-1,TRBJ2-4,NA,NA,CASSQGDGIGTKNIQYF,TGTGCCAGCAGCCAAGGTGACGGGATAGGAACCAAAAACATTCAGTACTTC
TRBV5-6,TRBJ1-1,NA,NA,CASSLGGLHMNTEAFF,TGTGCCAGCAGCTTGGGGGGGTTGCACATGAACACTGAAGCTTTCTTT
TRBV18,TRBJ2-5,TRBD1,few,CASSPGTGFQETQYF,TGTGCCAGCTCACCCGGGACAGGGTTCCAAGAGACCCAGTACTTC
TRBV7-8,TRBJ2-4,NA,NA,CASSLALGVGNIQYF,TGTGCCAGCAGCTTAGCGTTGGGGGTTGGAAACATTCAGTACTTC
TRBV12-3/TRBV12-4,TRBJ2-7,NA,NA,CASSPTTVVVEQYF,TGTGCCAGCAGCCCGACCACGGTAGTGGTCGAGCAGTACTTC
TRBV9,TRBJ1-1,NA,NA,CASSVDTEQNTEAFF,TGTGCCAGCAGCGTAGATACAGAACAAAACACTGAAGCTTTCTTT
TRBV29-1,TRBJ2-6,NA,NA,CSGRASGANVLTF,TGCAGCGGAAGGGCCTCCGGGGCCAACGTCCTGACTTTC
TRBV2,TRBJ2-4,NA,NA,CASSEERSAKNIQYF,TGTGCCAGCAGTGAAGAGCGTTCAGCCAAAAACATTCAGTACTTC
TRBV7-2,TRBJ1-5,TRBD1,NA,CASSLVGTGGEVNQPQHF,TGTGCCAGCAGCTTAGTAGGGACAGGGGGCGAAGTCAATCAGCCCCAGCATTTT
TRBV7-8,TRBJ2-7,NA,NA,CASSLEEGTEQYF,TGTGCCAGCAGCTTGGAGGAGGGAACCGAGCAGTACTTC
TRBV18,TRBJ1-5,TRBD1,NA,CASSPQLAGGGNQPQHF,TGTGCCAGCTCACCACAACTCGCAGGGGGCGGCAATCAGCCCCAGCATTTT
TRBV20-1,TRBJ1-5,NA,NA,CSAKGSDQPQHF,TGCAGTGCTAAAGGGTCCGATCAGCCCCAGCATTTT
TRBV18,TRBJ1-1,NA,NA,CASSPRGGSILMNTEAFF,TGTGCCAGCTCACCACGGGGTGGGAGTATCCTAATGAACACTGAAGCTTTCTTT
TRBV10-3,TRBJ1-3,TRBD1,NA,CAIGTVSGNTIYF,TGTGCCATTGGGACAGTCTCTGGAAACACCATATATTTT
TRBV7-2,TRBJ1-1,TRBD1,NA,CASSLQGGDTEAFF,TGTGCCAGCAGCTTACAGGGGGGGGACACTGAAGCTTTCTTT
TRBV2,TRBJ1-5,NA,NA,CASSDSDSNQPQHF,TGTGCCAGCAGTGACAGCGATAGCAATCAGCCCCAGCATTTT
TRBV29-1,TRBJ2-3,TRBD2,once,CSVRTSVTDTQYF,TGCAGCGTGCGGACTAGCGTCACAGATACGCAGTATTTT
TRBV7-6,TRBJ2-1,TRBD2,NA,CASSAMSGGDEQFF,TGTGCCAGCAGCGCCATGAGCGGGGGGGATGAGCAGTTCTTC
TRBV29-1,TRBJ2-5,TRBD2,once,CSVARGLAGIQETQYF,TGCAGCGTTGCCCGTGGACTAGCGGGGATTCAAGAGACCCAGTACTTC
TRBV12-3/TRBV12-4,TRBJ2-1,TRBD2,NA,CASSLKGSGGANEQFF,TGTGCCAGCAGTTTGAAGGGTAGCGGGGGGGCGAATGAGCAGTTCTTC
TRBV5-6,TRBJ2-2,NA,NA,CNSSFRSGTGELFF,TGCAACAGCAGCTTTCGATCCGGTACCGGGGAGCTGTTTTTT
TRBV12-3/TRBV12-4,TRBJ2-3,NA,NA,CASSPSRRGKDTQYF,TGTGCCAGCAGCCCCTCAAGGAGGGGGAAAGATACGCAGTATTTT
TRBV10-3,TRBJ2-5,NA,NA,CAIKDSFQETQYF,TGTGCCATCAAGGACAGTTTTCAAGAGACCCAGTACTTC
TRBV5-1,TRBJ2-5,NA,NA,CASSLGGGPPETQYF,TGCGCCAGCAGCTTGGGCGGAGGTCCCCCCGAGACCCAGTACTTC
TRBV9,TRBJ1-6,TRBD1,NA,CASSFRGQVNSPLHF,TGTGCCAGCAGCTTCCGGGGACAGGTTAATTCACCCCTCCACTTT
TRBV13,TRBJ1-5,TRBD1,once,CASSLKRLGTGSNQPQHF,TGTGCCAGCAGCTTAAAGAGGTTGGGGACAGGGAGCAATCAGCCCCAGCATTTT
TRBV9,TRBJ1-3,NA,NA,CASGEPGNTIYF,TGTGCCAGCGGGGAGCCTGGAAACACCATATATTTT
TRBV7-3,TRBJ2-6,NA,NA,CASSLSGSAGANVLTF,TGTGCCAGCAGCTTAAGCGGGTCAGCTGGGGCCAACGTCCTGACTTTC
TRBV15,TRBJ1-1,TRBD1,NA,CATSSGQGYGLDTEAFF,TGTGCCACCAGCAGTGGACAGGGGTATGGGTTGGACACTGAAGCTTTCTTT
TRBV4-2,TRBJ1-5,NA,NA,CASKRERYSNQPQHF,TGTGCCAGCAAAAGGGAGCGATACAGCAATCAGCCCCAGCATTTT
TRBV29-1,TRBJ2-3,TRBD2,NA,CSAGTSGGAVNTQYF,TGCAGCGCCGGGACTAGCGGGGGGGCTGTGAATACGCAGTATTTT
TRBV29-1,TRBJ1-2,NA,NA,CSVGEQAAGYTF,TGCAGCGTTGGGGAACAGGCGGCCGGCTACACCTTC
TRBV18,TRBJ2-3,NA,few,CASSPGTGGDTQYF,TGTGCCAGCTCACCCGGGACCGGCGGAGATACGCAGTATTTT
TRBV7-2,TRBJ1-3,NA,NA,CASSPRRRGRGNTIYF,TGTGCCAGCAGCCCAAGGAGACGGGGAAGGGGAAACACCATATATTTT
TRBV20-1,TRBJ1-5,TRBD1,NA,CSASRQGAQPQHF,TGCAGTGCTAGCCGGCAGGGGGCTCAGCCCCAGCATTTT
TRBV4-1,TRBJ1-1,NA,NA,CASSRRQLNTEAFF,TGCGCCAGCAGCCGAAGACAGCTGAACACTGAAGCTTTCTTT